The rows below give T cell receptor beta chains drawn from one sample of a study of T cell repertoires in cytomegalovirus infection. TCRdb reprocessed the reads via MiXCR and lists one record per CDR3 protein. The top ten clones hold about 14% of a sample with approximately 990,000 distinct CDR3 sequences, around 32% of them seen once. The antigens for these receptors are not known. The sequenced sample was cultured CD8+ T cells from PBMCs, obtained from culture after CMV antigen stimulation. The receptors stem from a human donor in good health (CMV status not recorded). Some clones in this sample may be carry-over from other donors' samples. Each CDR3 is given with its conserved first and last residue. Fields, in order: V gene, J gene, D gene, clone size, CDR3 protein, CDR3 DNA. The D gene is left open where the match is weak. Size is stated for part of the rows, as once, few or many counts, or as a class when the clone is expanded.

>TRBV10-2|TRBJ1-1|NA|NA
CASSPYMLVKAFF
TGCGCCAGCAGCCCCTATATGTTAGTCAAAGCTTTCTTT
>TRBV27|TRBJ1-4|NA|NA
CASSSGTDREKLFF
TGTGCCAGCAGTTCAGGAACGGACCGGGAAAAACTGTTTTTT
>TRBV7-8|TRBJ2-3|NA|NA
CASSPYPLGPMVDTQYF
TGTGCCAGCAGCCCGTACCCATTAGGACCCATGGTAGATACGCAGTATTTT
>TRBV4-1|TRBJ2-2|NA|NA
CASSQAASAGELFF
TGCGCCAGCAGCCAGGCTGCCTCGGCGGGCGAGCTGTTTTTT
>TRBV10-3|TRBJ1-1|TRBD1|NA
CAISESETGGTEAFF
TGTGCCATCAGTGAGTCAGAGACAGGGGGCACTGAAGCTTTCTTT
>TRBV7-6|TRBJ1-5|NA|NA
CASRKPGSNQPQHF
TGTGCCAGCAGAAAACCCGGTAGCAATCAGCCCCAGCATTTT
>TRBV12-3/TRBV12-4|TRBJ2-1|NA|many
CASTMGGLYNEQFF
TGTGCCAGCACCATGGGGGGCCTCTACAATGAGCAGTTCTTC
>TRBV11-2|TRBJ1-1|NA|NA
CASSLVERGNVNTEAFF
TGTGCCAGCAGCTTAGTGGAAAGAGGGAATGTGAACACTGAAGCTTTCTTT
>TRBV29-1|TRBJ2-3|NA|NA
CSVEKGRDTQYF
TGCAGCGTTGAAAAGGGAAGGGATACGCAGTATTTT
>TRBV7-2|TRBJ2-5|TRBD1|many
CASSLDRGRETQYF
TGTGCCAGCAGCTTGGACAGGGGGCGAGAGACCCAGTACTTC
>TRBV5-1|TRBJ2-7|NA|few
CASSLLPGGETYEQYF
TGCGCCAGCAGCCTGCTTCCGGGGGGCGAGACCTACGAGCAGTACTTC
>TRBV5-4|TRBJ2-2|NA|NA
CASSLEGEDTGELFF
TGTGCCAGCAGCTTGGAGGGGGAGGACACCGGGGAGCTGTTTTTT